This T cell receptor beta chain was profiled in a study of blood T cells in healthy people across ages. The study, taken as a whole, reports: TCR beta diversity correlated strongly with naive T cell percentage.

The CDR3 spans 14 residues. Trimming stripped 1 base from V and 8 bases from J, with 12 bases between. Looked up from germline, CDR1 is SGHTA and CDR2 is FQGNSA. It was with a sample-barcoded 5' primer and a J-beta primer mix that a second PCR of roughly 7 to 12 cycles was run. TCRdb fed the 5' RACE reads into MiXCR, producing one record per CDR3 protein. Among some 1.4 million distinct CDR3 sequences listed, 42% were seen once. Concerning this clonotype: Its matching antigen is unknown.

Per sample, a minimum of 6 million PBMCs were isolated. The chain carries TRBV7-2 and TRBJ2-1; no clear D. Source material: blood. The source of this sequence is a woman between 18 and 29 years old in good health. CDR3 amino acids: CASSLVGRLDEQFF. The CDR3 DNA follows: TGTGCCAGCAGCTTAGTTGGTCGCCTGGATGAGCAGTTCTTC.